What follows is one T cell receptor (beta chain) and its context. The record originates from a study of blood T cell repertoires in COVID-19. Clones were read by immunoSEQ multiplex PCR, and TCRdb kept only the in-frame ones, dropping some. The table has about 200,000 clones, 80% to 90% seen once. The CDR3 extends over 14 amino acids. V was clipped by 2 bases and J by 8 bases, with 15 bases between them. Germline V gene sequence: CDR1 MNHEY, CDR2 SVGEGT. The TCR was taken from a man aged 60 to 75 who had recovered from COVID-19. The gene calls are TRBV6-2 or TRBV6-3 and TRBJ1-2; TRBD1 is a possible D gene (6 bases). Material for sequencing was peripheral blood. The CDR3 nucleotides are TGTGCCAGCAGTTACCCTGCAGGGGTTCGAGGCTACACCTTC. This encodes CASSYPAGVRGYTF.